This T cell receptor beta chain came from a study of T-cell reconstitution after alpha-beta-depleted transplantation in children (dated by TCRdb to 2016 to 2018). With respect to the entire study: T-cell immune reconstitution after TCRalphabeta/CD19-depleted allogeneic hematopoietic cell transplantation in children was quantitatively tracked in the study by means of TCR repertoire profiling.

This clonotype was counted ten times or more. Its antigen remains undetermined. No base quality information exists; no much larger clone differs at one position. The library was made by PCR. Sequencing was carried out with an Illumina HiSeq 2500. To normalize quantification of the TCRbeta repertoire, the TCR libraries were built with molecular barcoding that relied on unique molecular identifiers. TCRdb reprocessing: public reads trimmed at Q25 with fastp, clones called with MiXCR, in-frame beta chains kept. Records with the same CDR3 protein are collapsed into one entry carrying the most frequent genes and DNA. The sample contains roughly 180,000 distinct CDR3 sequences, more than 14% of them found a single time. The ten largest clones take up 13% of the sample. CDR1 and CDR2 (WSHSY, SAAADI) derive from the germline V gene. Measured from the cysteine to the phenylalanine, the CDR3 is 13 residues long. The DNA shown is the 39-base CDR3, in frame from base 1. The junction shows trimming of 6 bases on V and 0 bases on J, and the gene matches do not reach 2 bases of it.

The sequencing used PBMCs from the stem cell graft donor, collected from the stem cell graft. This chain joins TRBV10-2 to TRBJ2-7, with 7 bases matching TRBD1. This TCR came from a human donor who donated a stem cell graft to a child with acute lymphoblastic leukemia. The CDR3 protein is CASRGQSSYEQYF. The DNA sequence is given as TGCGCCAGCAGGGGACAGAGCTCCTACGAGCAGTACTTC.